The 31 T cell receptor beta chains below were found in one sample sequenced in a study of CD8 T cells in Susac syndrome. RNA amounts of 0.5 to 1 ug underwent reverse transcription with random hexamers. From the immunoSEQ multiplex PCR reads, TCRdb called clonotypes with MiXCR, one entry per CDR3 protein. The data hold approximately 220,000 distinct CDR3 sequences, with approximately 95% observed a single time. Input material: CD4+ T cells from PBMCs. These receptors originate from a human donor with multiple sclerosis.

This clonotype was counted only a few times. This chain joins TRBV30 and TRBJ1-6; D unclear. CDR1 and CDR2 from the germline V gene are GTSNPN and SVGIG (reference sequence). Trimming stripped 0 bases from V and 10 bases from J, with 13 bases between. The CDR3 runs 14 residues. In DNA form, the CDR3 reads TGTGCCTGGAGTGTACTACAGTTAGAATCACCCCTCCACTTT. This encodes CAWSVLQLESPLHF.

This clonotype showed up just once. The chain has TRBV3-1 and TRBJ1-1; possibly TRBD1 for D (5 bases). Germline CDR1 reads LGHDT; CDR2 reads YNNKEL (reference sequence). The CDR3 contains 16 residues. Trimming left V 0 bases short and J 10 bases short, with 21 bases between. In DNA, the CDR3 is TGTGCCAGCAGCCAAGATACATTGAAGGTCGGGGCAGGAGCTTTCTTT. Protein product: CASSQDTLKVGAGAFF.

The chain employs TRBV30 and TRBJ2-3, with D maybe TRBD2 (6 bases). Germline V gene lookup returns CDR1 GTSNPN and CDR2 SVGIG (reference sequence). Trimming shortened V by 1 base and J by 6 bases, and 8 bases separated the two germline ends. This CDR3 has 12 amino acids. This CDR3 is CAWSGTTDTQYF. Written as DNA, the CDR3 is TGTGCCTGGAGTGGGACTACTGATACGCAGTATTTT.

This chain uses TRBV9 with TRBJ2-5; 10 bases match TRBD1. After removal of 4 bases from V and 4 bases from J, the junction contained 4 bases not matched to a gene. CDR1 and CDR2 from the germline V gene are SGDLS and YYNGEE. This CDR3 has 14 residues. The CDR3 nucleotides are TGTGCCAGCAGCTTCCGGGACAGGGGAGAGACCCAGTACTTC. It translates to CASSFRDRGETQYF. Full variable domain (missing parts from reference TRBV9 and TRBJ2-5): DSGVTQTPKHLITATGQRVTLRCSPRSGDLSVYWYQQSLDQGLQFLIQYYNGEERAKGNILERFSAQQFPDLHSELNLSSLELGDSALYFCASSFRDRGETQYFGPGTRLLVL.

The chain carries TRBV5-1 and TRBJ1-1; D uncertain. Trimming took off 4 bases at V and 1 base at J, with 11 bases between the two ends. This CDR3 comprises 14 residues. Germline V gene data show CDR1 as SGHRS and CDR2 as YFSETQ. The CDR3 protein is CASSQTTENTEAFF. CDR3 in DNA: TGCGCCAGCAGCCAGACAACAGAGAACACTGAAGCTTTCTTT.

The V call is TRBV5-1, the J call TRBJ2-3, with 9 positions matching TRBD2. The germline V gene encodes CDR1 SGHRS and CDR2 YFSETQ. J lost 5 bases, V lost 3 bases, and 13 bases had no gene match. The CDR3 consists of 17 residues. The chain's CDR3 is CASSWTGPSGAQDTQYF. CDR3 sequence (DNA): TGCGCCAGCAGCTGGACTGGGCCTAGCGGGGCGCAAGATACGCAGTATTTT. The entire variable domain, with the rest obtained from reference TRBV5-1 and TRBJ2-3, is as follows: KAGVTQTPRYLIKTRGQQVTLSCSPISGHRSVSWYQQTPGQGLQFLFEYFSETQRNKGNFPGRFSGRQFSNSRSEMNVSTLELGDSALYLCASSWTGPSGAQDTQYFGPGTRLTVL.

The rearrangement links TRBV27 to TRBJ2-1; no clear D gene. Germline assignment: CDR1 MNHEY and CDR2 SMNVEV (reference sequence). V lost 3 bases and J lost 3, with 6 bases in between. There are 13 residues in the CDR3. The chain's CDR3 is CASSFGLYNEQFF. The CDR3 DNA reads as TGTGCCAGCAGTTTTGGCCTCTACAATGAGCAGTTCTTC.

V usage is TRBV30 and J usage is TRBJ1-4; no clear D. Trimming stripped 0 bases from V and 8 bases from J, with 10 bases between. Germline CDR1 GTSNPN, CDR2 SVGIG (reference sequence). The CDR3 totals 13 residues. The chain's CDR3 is CAWSVGLGEKLFF. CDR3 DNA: TGTGCCTGGAGTGTGGGGTTGGGGGAAAAACTGTTTTTT.

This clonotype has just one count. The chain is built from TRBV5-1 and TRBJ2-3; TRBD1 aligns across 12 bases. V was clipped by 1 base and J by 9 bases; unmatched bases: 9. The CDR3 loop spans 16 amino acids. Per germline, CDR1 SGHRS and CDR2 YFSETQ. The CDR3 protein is CASSLPNRDRGLTQYF. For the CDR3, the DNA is TGCGCCAGCAGCTTGCCCAACCGGGACAGGGGGCTAACGCAGTATTTT. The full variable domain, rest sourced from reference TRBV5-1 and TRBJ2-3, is KAGVTQTPRYLIKTRGQQVTLSCSPISGHRSVSWYQQTPGQGLQFLFEYFSETQRNKGNFPGRFSGRQFSNSRSEMNVSTLELGDSALYLCASSLPNRDRGLTQYFGPGTRLTVL.

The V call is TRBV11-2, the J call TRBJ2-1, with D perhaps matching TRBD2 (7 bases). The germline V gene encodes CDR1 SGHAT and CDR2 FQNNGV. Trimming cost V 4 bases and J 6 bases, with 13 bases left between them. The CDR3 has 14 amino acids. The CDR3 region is CASSSRGGGNEQFF. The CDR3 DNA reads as TGTGCCAGCAGCTCCCGGGGAGGGGGCAATGAGCAGTTCTTC. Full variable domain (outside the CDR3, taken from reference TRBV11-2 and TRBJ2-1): EAGVAQSPRYKIIEKRQSVAFWCNPISGHATLYWYQQILGQGPKLLIQFQNNGVVDDSQLPKDRFSAERLKGVDSTLKIQPAKLEDSAVYLCASSSRGGGNEQFFGPGTRLTVL.

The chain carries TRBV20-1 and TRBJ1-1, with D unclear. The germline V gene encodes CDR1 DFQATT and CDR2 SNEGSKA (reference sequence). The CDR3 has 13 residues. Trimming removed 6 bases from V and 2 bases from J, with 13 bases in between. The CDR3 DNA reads TGCAGTGCAACCTTGACGGCCAACACTGAAGCTTTCTTT. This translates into CSATLTANTEAFF.

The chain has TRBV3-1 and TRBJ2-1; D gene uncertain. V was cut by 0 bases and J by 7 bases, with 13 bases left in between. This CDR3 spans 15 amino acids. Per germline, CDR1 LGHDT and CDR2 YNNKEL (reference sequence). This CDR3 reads CASSQDLLGENEQFF. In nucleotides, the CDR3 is TGTGCCAGCAGCCAAGATCTATTAGGCGAGAATGAGCAGTTCTTC.

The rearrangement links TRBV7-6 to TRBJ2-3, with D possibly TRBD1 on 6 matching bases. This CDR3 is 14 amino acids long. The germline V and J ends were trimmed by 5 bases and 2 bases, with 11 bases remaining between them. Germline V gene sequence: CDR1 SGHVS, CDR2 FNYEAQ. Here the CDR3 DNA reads TGTGCCAGCAGCCAAGACAGGAACACAGATACGCAGTATTTT. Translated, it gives CASSQDRNTDTQYF.

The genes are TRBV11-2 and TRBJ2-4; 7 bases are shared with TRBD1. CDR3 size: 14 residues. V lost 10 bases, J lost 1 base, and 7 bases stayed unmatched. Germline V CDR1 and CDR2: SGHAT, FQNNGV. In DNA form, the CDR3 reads TGTGCCATCCGGGACAGTTTGGCCAAAAACATTCAGTACTTC. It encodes CAIRDSLAKNIQYF.

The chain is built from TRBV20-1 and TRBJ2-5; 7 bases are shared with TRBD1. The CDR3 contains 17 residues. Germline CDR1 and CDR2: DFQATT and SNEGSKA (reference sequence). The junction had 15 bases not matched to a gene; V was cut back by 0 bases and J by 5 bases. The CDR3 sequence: CSARDKKGAGGWETQYF. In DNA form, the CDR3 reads TGCAGTGCTAGAGATAAAAAGGGGGCAGGGGGATGGGAGACCCAGTACTTC.

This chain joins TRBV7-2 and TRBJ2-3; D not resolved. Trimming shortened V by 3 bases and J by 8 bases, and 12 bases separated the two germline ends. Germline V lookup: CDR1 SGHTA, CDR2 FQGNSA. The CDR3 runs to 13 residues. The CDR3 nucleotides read TGTGCCAGCAGCTTCTGGGCCGCGAGTACGCAGTATTTT. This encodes CASSFWAASTQYF.

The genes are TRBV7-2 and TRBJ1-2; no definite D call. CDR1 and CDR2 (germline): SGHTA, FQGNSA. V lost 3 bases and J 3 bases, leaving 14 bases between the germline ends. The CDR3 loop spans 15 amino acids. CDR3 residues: CASSFGPADYYGYTF. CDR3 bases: TGTGCCAGCAGCTTCGGGCCTGCTGATTACTATGGCTACACCTTC.

The CDR3: CASSEVVFHF. CDR3 bases: TGTGCCAGCAGTGAAGTGGTGTTCCACTTT. The rearrangement links TRBV25-1 to TRBJ1-6, with D unresolved. The V gene's germline CDR1 is MGHDK and CDR2 SYGVNS. The CDR3 sequence is 10 residues long. The V end was cut by 2 bases, the J end by 17 bases, with 7 bases between.

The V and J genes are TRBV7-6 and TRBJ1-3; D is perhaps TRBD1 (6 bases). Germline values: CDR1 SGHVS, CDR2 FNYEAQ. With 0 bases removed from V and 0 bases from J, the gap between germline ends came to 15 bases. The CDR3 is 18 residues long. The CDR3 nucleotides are TGTGCCAGCAGCTTAGCGCAGGCAGGGGCCCTCTCTGGAAACACCATATATTTT. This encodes CASSLAQAGALSGNTIYF.

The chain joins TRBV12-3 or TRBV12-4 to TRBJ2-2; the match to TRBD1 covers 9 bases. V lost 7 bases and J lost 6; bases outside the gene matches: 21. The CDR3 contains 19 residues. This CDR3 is CASTLRTGTGRNRAGELFF. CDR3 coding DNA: TGTGCCAGCACACTCCGCACTGGGACAGGGAGGAATAGGGCCGGGGAGCTGTTTTTT.

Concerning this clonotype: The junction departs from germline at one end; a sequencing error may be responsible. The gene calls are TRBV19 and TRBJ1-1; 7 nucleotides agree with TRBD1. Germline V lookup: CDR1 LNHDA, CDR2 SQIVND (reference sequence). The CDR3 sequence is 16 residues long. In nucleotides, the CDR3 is TGTTCCAGTAGTGGTGATCTGGGACAGATGAACACTGAAGCTTTCTTT. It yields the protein CSSSGDLGQMNTEAFF. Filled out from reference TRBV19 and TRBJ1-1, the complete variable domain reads DGGITQSPKYLFRKEGQNVTLSCEQNLNHDAMYWYRQDPGQGLRLIYYSQIVNDFQKGDIAEGYSVSREKKESFPLTVTSAQKNPTAFYLCSSSGDLGQMNTEAFFGQGTRLTVV.

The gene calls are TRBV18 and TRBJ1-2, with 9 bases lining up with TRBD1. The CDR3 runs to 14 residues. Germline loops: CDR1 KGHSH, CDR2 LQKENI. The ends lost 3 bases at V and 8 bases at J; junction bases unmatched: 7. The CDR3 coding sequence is TGTGCCAGCTCACCCCGGGACAGGGCGTTCGGCTACACCTTC. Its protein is CASSPRDRAFGYTF.

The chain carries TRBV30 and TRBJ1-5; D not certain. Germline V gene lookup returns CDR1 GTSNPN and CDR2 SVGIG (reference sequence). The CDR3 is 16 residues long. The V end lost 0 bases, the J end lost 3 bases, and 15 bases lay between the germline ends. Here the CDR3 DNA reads TGTGCCTGGAGTGTCGAGTGGGGATACGACAATCAGCCCCAGCATTTT. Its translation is CAWSVEWGYDNQPQHF.

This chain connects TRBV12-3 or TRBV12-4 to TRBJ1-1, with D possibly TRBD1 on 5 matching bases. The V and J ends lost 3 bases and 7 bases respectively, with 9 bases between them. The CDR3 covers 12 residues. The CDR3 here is CASSLERGEAFF. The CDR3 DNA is TGTGCCAGCAGTTTGGAGAGGGGTGAAGCTTTCTTT.

In DNA, the CDR3 is TGTGCCAGTAAGACAGTGAACACTGAAGCTTTCTTT. Translated: CASKTVNTEAFF. V gene TRBV19 combines with J gene TRBJ1-1, with TRBD1 as a possible D gene (5 bases). V lost 7 bases to trimming and J lost 0 bases, with 6 bases between them. In germline, CDR1 is LNHDA, CDR2 SQIVND (reference sequence). CDR3 length: 12 amino acids.

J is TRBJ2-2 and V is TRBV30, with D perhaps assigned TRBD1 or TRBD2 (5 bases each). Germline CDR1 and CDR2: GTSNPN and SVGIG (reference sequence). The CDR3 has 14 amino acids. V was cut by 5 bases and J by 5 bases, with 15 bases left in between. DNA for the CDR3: TGTGCCTGGGCCGGACTCAGGGTGACCGGGGAGCTGTTTTTT. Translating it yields CAWAGLRVTGELFF.

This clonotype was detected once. For the CDR3, the DNA is TGCAGCGTTGAGGGGGCTGGTACGCAGTATTTT. Protein: CSVEGAGTQYF. The J gene is TRBJ2-3, the V gene TRBV29-1, with D maybe TRBD1 (6 bases). Looked up from germline, CDR1 is SQVTM and CDR2 is ANQGSEA. V was cut by 3 bases and J by 8 bases, with 9 bases left in between. The CDR3 runs to 11 residues.

In DNA, the CDR3 is TGTGCCAGTAGTATTGGGGGTGAGCAGTTCTTC. It specifies CASSIGGEQFF. The genes are TRBV19 and TRBJ2-1, with D tentatively TRBD1 or TRBD2 (5 bases each). Trimming removed 3 bases from V and 9 bases from J, with 6 bases in between. Germline V gene lookup returns CDR1 LNHDA and CDR2 SQIVND (reference sequence). The CDR3 loop spans 11 amino acids.

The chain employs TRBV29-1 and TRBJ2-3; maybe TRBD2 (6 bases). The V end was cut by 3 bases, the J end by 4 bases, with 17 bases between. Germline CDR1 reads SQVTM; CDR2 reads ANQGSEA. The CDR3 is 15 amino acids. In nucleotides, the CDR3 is TGCAGCGTTGACTCCCTAGCGTTCGGCCCAGATACGCAGTATTTT. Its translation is CSVDSLAFGPDTQYF.

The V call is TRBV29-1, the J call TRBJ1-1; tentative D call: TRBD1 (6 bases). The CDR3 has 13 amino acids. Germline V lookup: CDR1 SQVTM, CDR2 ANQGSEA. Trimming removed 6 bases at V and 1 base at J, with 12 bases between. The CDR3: CSVAEGGNTEAFF. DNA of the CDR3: TGCAGCGTCGCAGAAGGGGGGAACACTGAAGCTTTCTTT. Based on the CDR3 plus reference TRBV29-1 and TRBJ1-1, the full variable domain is SAVISQKPSRDICQRGTSLTIQCQVDSQVTMMFWYRQQPGQSLTLIATANQGSEATYESGFVIDKFPISRPNLTFSTLTVSNMSPEDSSIYLCSVAEGGNTEAFFGQGTRLTVV.

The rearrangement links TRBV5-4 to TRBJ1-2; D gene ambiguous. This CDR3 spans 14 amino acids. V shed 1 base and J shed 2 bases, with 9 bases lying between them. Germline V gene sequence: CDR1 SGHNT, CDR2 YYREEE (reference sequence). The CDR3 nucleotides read TGTGCCAGCAGCTTGCTGTTACAGAACTATGGCTACACCTTC. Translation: CASSLLLQNYGYTF. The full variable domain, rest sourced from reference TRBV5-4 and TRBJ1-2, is ETGVTQSPTHLIKTRGQQVTLRCSSQSGHNTVSWYQQALGQGPQFIFQYYREEENGRGNFPPRFSGLQFPNYSSELNVNALELDDSALYLCASSLLLQNYGYTFGSGTRLTVV.